These 21 T cell receptor beta chains were all obtained from the same sample, sequenced in a study of blood T cells in healthy people across ages. A second PCR of roughly 7 to 11 cycles used a sample-barcoded 5' primer and a J-beta primer mix. One entry per CDR3 protein results from TCRdb running MiXCR on the 5' RACE reads. The sample has around 2 million distinct CDR3 sequences, about two fifths seen once. Input material: blood. The receptors come from a human donor in good health.

The rearrangement joins TRBV29-1 to TRBJ1-2, with a tentative D call TRBD1 (6 bases). V gave up 5 bases and J gave up 8 bases, with 21 bases separating them. Germline CDR1 is SQVTM and CDR2 is ANQGSEA. The CDR3 sequence is 14 residues long. CDR3 sequence: CSVRGLTGQVGYTF. DNA for the CDR3: TGCAGCGTTCGGGGCCTGACAGGTCAAGTGGGCTACACCTTC.

The rearrangement joins TRBV12-5 to TRBJ1-1; no definite D call. Germline-derived CDR1 and CDR2 are LGHNT and FRNRAP. The CDR3 has 13 residues. V shed 8 bases and J shed 2 bases, with 12 bases lying between them. The CDR3 sequence: CASCAGFNTEAFF. The DNA of the CDR3 is TGTGCTAGTTGTGCAGGCTTTAACACTGAAGCTTTCTTT.

This clonotype has only one observation. This sequence joins TRBV19 and TRBJ1-3; D is ambiguous. The V end was cut by 3 bases, the J end by 0 bases, with 9 bases between. Germline V lookup: CDR1 LNHDA, CDR2 SQIVND (reference sequence). The CDR3 loop spans 15 amino acids. The CDR3 is CASSIGQTSGNTIYF. The CDR3 DNA reads as TGTGCCAGTAGTATCGGGCAGACCTCTGGAAACACCATATATTTT. The full variable domain, with the rest looked up from reference TRBV19 and TRBJ1-3, is DGGITQSPKYLFRKEGQNVTLSCEQNLNHDAMYWYRQDPGQGLRLIYYSQIVNDFQKGDIAEGYSVSREKKESFPLTVTSAQKNPTAFYLCASSIGQTSGNTIYFGEGSWLTVV.

This clonotype appeared a few times. CDR3 residues: CASSYAGRPSTEAFF. CDR3 DNA: TGTGCCAGCAGTTACGCAGGCAGACCAAGCACTGAAGCTTTCTTT. The V gene is TRBV6-5, the J gene TRBJ1-1; no definite D call. In germline, CDR1 is MNHEY, CDR2 SVGAGI. Trimming pared 2 bases from V and 4 bases from J, leaving 14 bases between. The CDR3 totals 15 residues.

In this sample, this clonotype turned up a few times. The chain uses TRBV7-9 and TRBJ1-2; D is perhaps TRBD1 (5 bases). There are 13 residues in the CDR3. From germline, CDR1 is SEHNR and CDR2 FQNEAQ (reference sequence). V gave up 5 bases and J gave up 6 bases, with 13 bases separating them. The CDR3 protein is CASSLQVKDGYTF. The CDR3 nucleotides read TGTGCCAGCAGCCTACAGGTGAAGGATGGCTACACCTTC. Complete variable domain (other parts from reference TRBV7-9 and TRBJ1-2): DTGVSQNPRHKITKRGQNVTFRCDPISEHNRLYWYRQTLGQGPEFLTYFQNEAQLEKSRLLSDRFSAERPKGSFSTLEIQRTEQGDSAMYLCASSLQVKDGYTFGSGTRLTVV.

The V call is TRBV7-9, the J call TRBJ1-5; 10 bases agree with TRBD1. Germline V lookup: CDR1 SEHNR, CDR2 FQNEAQ (reference sequence). Trimming cost V 5 bases and J 7 bases; bases outside gene matches: 8. CDR3 length: 15 amino acids. The DNA for the CDR3 is TGTGCCAGCAGCGCCGAGGGACAGGGGCACCAGCCCCAGCATTTT. This sequence encodes CASSAEGQGHQPQHF.

The chain employs TRBV29-1 and TRBJ2-3; 8 nucleotides agree with TRBD1. The V segment lost 4 bases and the J segment 10 bases; nucleotides outside the gene matches: 28. This CDR3 region has 19 residues. CDR1 is SQVTM and CDR2 is ANQGSEA in the germline V gene. The CDR3 coding sequence is TGCAGCGTTGTGAAGGGACAGGTTATTTACGCGGGTAGGGTGAGCGCGCAGTATTTT. This translates into CSVVKGQVIYAGRVSAQYF.

The chain is built from TRBV12-3 or TRBV12-4 and TRBJ1-2, with D unclear. The CDR3 runs to 15 residues. Trimming cost V 6 bases and J 4 bases, with 18 bases left between them. As DNA, the CDR3 is TGTGCCAGCAGGGGAGGATGGCGTTCGACCTATGGCTACACCTTC. Protein product: CASRGGWRSTYGYTF.

The chain recombines TRBV7-2 with TRBJ1-2, with D hard to call. Germline CDR1 is SGHTA and CDR2 is FQGNSA. The V and J ends lost 0 bases and 4 bases respectively, with 12 bases between them. The CDR3 totals 15 residues. In DNA, the CDR3 is TGTGCCAGCAGCTTAGCCCTGGGTATGGCCTATGGCTACACCTTC. Translation gives CASSLALGMAYGYTF. The full variable domain, with the rest looked up from reference TRBV7-2 and TRBJ1-2, is GAGVSQSPSNKVTEKGKDVELRCDPISGHTALYWYRQSLGQGLEFLIYFQGNSAPDKSGLPSDRFSAERTGGSVSTLTIQRTQQEDSAVYLCASSLALGMAYGYTFGSGTRLTVV.

This chain joins TRBV6-1 and TRBJ2-4; 12 bases map to TRBD1. Germline V lookup: CDR1 MNHNS, CDR2 SASEGT. The CDR3 length is 14 residues. V shed 1 base and J 13 bases; nucleotides not matched to a gene: 5. The CDR3, as DNA: TGTGCCAGCAGTGAAGGGGACAGGGGGCGCTTCCAGTACTTC. Its translation is CASSEGDRGRFQYF.

In its sample, this clonotype was seen a few times. The chain joins TRBV18 to TRBJ2-7, with a weak D call TRBD1 (6 bases). The J call may be in error: the DNA end matches TRBJ2-4 better. CDR1 is KGHSH and CDR2 is LQKENI in the germline V gene. This CDR3 region has 15 residues. In DNA, the CDR3 is TGTGCCAGCTCAGGCATCGACAGGATGGGGGACATTCAGTACTTC. Protein sequence: CASSGIDRMGDIQYF.

The chain is built from TRBV20-1 and TRBJ2-5, with TRBD2 matching over 8 bases. The J call may be in error: the DNA end matches TRBJ2-7 better. Germline CDR1 is DFQATT and CDR2 is SNEGSKA (reference sequence). This CDR3 region has 15 residues. CDR3 nucleotides: TGCAGTGCTAGAGATCCCCGCGGGGGGAAGTACGAGCAGTACTTC. As protein: CSARDPRGGKYEQYF.

This chain connects TRBV12-3 or TRBV12-4 to TRBJ2-4; 8 bases are shared with TRBD1. TRBJ2-7 explains the end of the DNA better; the J call may be wrong. The CDR3 is 13 amino acids. CDR3 residues: CASSLNRGVEQYF. The CDR3 nucleotides are TGTGCCAGCAGTTTAAACAGGGGGGTCGAGCAGTACTTC.

This clonotype was seen more than once but under ten times. The chain is built from TRBV4-2 and TRBJ2-5, with 7 bases fitting TRBD1. V dropped 1 base and J dropped 1; count of bases not matched to a gene: 3. Germline lookup yields CDR1 LGHNA and CDR2 YNFKEQ. This CDR3 comprises 15 residues. CDR3 in DNA: TGTGCCAGCAGCCAAGTGGACAGGCCCCAAGAGACCCAGTACTTC. Protein: CASSQVDRPQETQYF.

The rearrangement joins TRBV20-1 to TRBJ2-1; unclear D gene. The V gene's germline CDR1 is DFQATT and CDR2 SNEGSKA (reference sequence). V dropped 0 bases and J dropped 15 bases, with 12 bases sitting between them. The CDR3 extends over 11 amino acids. The CDR3 sequence: CSARDGIRVFF. DNA of the CDR3: TGCAGTGCTAGAGATGGCATTAGGGTGTTCTTC.

The chain recombines TRBV4-1 with TRBJ1-2; D gene uncertain. V lost 2 bases and J 8 bases, leaving 12 bases between the germline ends. The CDR3 is made up of 13 amino acids. The V gene's germline CDR1 is MGHRA and CDR2 YSYEKL. As DNA, the CDR3 is TGCGCCAGCAGCCAAAGGGCAGTGGAAGGCTACACCTTC. Its translation is CASSQRAVEGYTF.

The table lists this clonotype with a few counts. This chain uses TRBV5-1 with TRBJ2-5; TRBD1 agrees at 8 bases. Trimming took 0 bases from V and 0 from J; bases not matched to a gene: 4. The CDR3 covers 16 residues. Germline V lookup: CDR1 SGHRS, CDR2 YFSETQ. In DNA form, the CDR3 reads TGCGCCAGCAGCTTGGGGCAGGGGGCACACCAAGAGACCCAGTACTTC. Residues: CASSLGQGAHQETQYF.

The CDR3 DNA is TGTGCCAGCAGCCCAGAGGTCACAGATACGCAGTATTTT. Translated: CASSPEVTDTQYF. The genes are TRBV7-6 and TRBJ2-3; D gene uncertain. The germline CDR1 and CDR2 sequences are SGHVS and FNYEAQ. This CDR3 has 13 amino acids. V shed 5 bases and J shed 2 bases, with 8 bases lying between them.

V and J are TRBV9 and TRBJ1-2; D is unclear. Germline lookup yields CDR1 SGDLS and CDR2 YYNGEE. CDR3 length: 14 residues. Trimming left V 0 bases short and J 3 bases short, with 9 bases between. CDR3: CASSVGPGDYGYTF. The CDR3 bases are TGTGCCAGCAGCGTAGGGCCCGGGGACTATGGCTACACCTTC.

V gene TRBV4-1 combines with J gene TRBJ1-1, with D unresolved. CDR3 length: 14 amino acids. Germline CDR1 MGHRA, CDR2 YSYEKL. The V end was cut by 0 bases, the J end by 4 bases, with 9 bases between. The CDR3 loop reads CASSQDLRSTEAFF. CDR3 nucleotide sequence: TGCGCCAGCAGCCAAGATCTGAGGTCCACTGAAGCTTTCTTT.

This clonotype was picked up a small number of times. V usage is TRBV9 and J usage is TRBJ1-2; D is possibly TRBD1 (6 bases). CDR1 is SGDLS and CDR2 is YYNGEE in the germline V gene. Between the trimmed V and J ends, which lost 4 bases and 6 bases, there was a span of 19 bases. The CDR3 contains 15 residues. CDR3 residues: CASSPAWGGGDGYTF. CDR3 in DNA: TGTGCCAGCAGCCCCGCGTGGGGGGGCGGTGATGGCTACACCTTC.